The 30 T cell receptor beta chains below were found in one sample sequenced in a study of blood T cell repertoires in COVID-19. Clones were sequenced by immunoSEQ multiplex PCR, and TCRdb holds only the in-frame ones, with some missing. This table holds about 280,000 clones, approximately 90% found once. Sequenced material: PBMCs or T cells enriched from blood (not recorded which). The receptor source for this set is a woman between 40 and 50 years old who had recovered from COVID-19.

The chain recombines TRBV7-9 with TRBJ2-2; D gene ambiguous. Germline CDR1 and CDR2: SEHNR and FQNEAQ (reference sequence). The CDR3 loop spans 16 amino acids. V shed 5 bases and J shed 5 bases, with 18 bases lying between them. CDR3 nucleotide sequence: TGTGCCAGCAGCCCACGTGGGCAAACACGTACCGGGGAGCTGTTTTTT. Protein: CASSPRGQTRTGELFF.

This clone was detected a few times. The J gene is TRBJ1-5, the V gene TRBV28; tentative D call: TRBD1 (5 bases). The CDR3 length is 16 residues. The germline V gene encodes CDR1 MDHEN and CDR2 SYDVKM. With 5 bases removed from V and 0 bases from J, the gap between germline ends came to 14 bases. The CDR3 is CASSPWTGDSNQPQHF. The CDR3 DNA reads as TGTGCCAGCAGTCCCTGGACGGGGGATAGCAATCAGCCCCAGCATTTT.

This clone came up once. The chain recombines TRBV30 with TRBJ1-1; D is unclear. Germline V gene sequence: CDR1 GTSNPN, CDR2 SVGIG (reference sequence). V was shortened by 4 bases and J by 1 base, with 10 bases between the two germline ends. The CDR3 is 13 residues long. CDR3 protein: CAWKFLANTEAFF. The CDR3 DNA follows: TGTGCCTGGAAATTCCTGGCGAACACTGAAGCTTTCTTT.

The rearrangement joins TRBV14 to TRBJ1-2; D may be TRBD1 (5 bases). Germline loops: CDR1 SGHDN, CDR2 FVKESK. V was cut by 0 bases and J by 7 bases, with 12 bases left in between. The CDR3 length is 14 residues. The CDR3 reads CASSQERGIGGYTF. The CDR3 DNA reads TGTGCCAGCAGCCAAGAAAGGGGTATAGGTGGCTACACCTTC.

This clone showed up just once. This chain links TRBV7-2 with TRBJ2-1; 10 bases line up with TRBD2. CDR1 and CDR2 from the germline V gene are SGHTA and FQGNSA. J gave up 4 bases and V 6 bases, and 9 bases lay outside the gene matches. There are 16 residues in the CDR3. CDR3 nucleotides: TGTGCCAGCAGACCTACGATAGCGGGGGGTTACAATGAGCAGTTCTTC. As protein: CASRPTIAGGYNEQFF. The full variable domain, completed using reference TRBV7-2 and TRBJ2-1, is GAGVSQSPSNKVTEKGKDVELRCDPISGHTALYWYRQSLGQGLEFLIYFQGNSAPDKSGLPSDRFSAERTGGSVSTLTIQRTQQEDSAVYLCASRPTIAGGYNEQFFGPGTRLTVL.

In this sample, this clone turned up once. The V call is TRBV28, the J call TRBJ2-1, with 8 bases lining up with TRBD2. After removal of 8 bases from V and 6 bases from J, the junction contained 12 bases not matched to a gene. The CDR3 is made up of 15 amino acids. Germline CDR1 reads MDHEN; CDR2 reads SYDVKM. CDR3 nucleotides: TGTGCCAGCTCCTTAGCGGGATCCAATCTCAATGAGCAGTTCTTC. Its translation is CASSLAGSNLNEQFF.

This chain links TRBV7-2 with TRBJ2-7, with 8 bases lining up with TRBD2. CDR1 SGHTA and CDR2 FQGNSA come from the germline V gene. V was clipped by 6 bases and J by 0 bases; unmatched bases: 10. The CDR3 is 16 residues long. CDR3 residues: CASSSRASGSSYEQYF. In DNA form, the CDR3 reads TGTGCCAGCAGTTCTAGGGCTAGCGGGTCCTCCTACGAGCAGTACTTC.

This clone was counted once. The chain has TRBV7-6 and TRBJ2-3; a weak D match, TRBD1 (5 bases). Trimming removed 5 bases from V and 6 bases from J, with 12 bases in between. This CDR3 comprises 13 residues. Germline loops: CDR1 SGHVS, CDR2 FNYEAQ. CDR3 sequence (DNA): TGTGCCAGCAGCCAGGGAAACTGGGATACGCAGTATTTT. Encoded protein: CASSQGNWDTQYF.

The chain carries TRBV28 and TRBJ2-5, with 10 bases matching TRBD2. In germline, CDR1 is MDHEN, CDR2 SYDVKM. Trimming at V came to 7 bases and at J to 0 bases, leaving 5 bases not matched to a gene. This CDR3 comprises 15 residues. CDR3 in amino acids: CASTRGLADQETQYF. The CDR3 coding sequence is TGTGCCAGCACCAGAGGACTAGCGGACCAAGAGACCCAGTACTTC. The full variable domain, completed using reference TRBV28 and TRBJ2-5, is DVKVTQSSRYLVKRTGEKVFLECVQDMDHENMFWYRQDPGLGLRLIYFSYDVKMKEKGDIPEGYSVSREKKERFSLILESASTNQTSMYLCASTRGLADQETQYFGPGTRLLVL.

V gene TRBV3-1 (or the pseudogene TRBV3-2) combines with J gene TRBJ2-1; TRBD1 might be the D (6 bases). CDR1 and CDR2 from the germline V gene are LGHDT and YNNKEL (reference sequence). Trimming removed 4 bases from V and 3 bases from J, with 10 bases in between. The CDR3 spans 14 residues. The CDR3 spells CASSRGRNYNEQFF. The CDR3 nucleotides read TGTGCCAGCAGCCGGGGGCGGAACTACAATGAGCAGTTCTTC.

The CDR3 nucleotides are TGCGCCAGCAGCCAAGGGCCGGGAGGGCCGGTCCAAGAGACCCAGTACTTC. This sequence encodes CASSQGPGGPVQETQYF. The gene calls are TRBV4-1 and TRBJ2-5, with 8 positions matching TRBD2. J lost 1 base, V lost 1 base, and 8 bases had no gene match. Per the germline V gene, CDR1 is MGHRA and CDR2 is YSYEKL. This CDR3 contains 17 residues.

This chain connects TRBV30 to TRBJ2-5; 7 bases align to TRBD2. The CDR3 has 15 amino acids. With V trimmed by 4 bases and J by 2 bases, 10 bases remained unmatched. The germline V gene has CDR1 GTSNPN and CDR2 SVGIG (reference sequence). CDR3 sequence reads: CAWTDDRTRQETQYF. CDR3 sequence (DNA): TGTGCCTGGACCGACGATAGGACTAGGCAAGAGACCCAGTACTTC.

The chain employs TRBV6-5 and TRBJ2-2; 8 nucleotides match TRBD1. The CDR3 totals 15 residues. Trimming cost V 6 bases and J 3 bases; bases outside gene matches: 6. The V gene's germline CDR1 is MNHEY and CDR2 SVGAGI. CDR3 amino acids: CASRPGGADTGELFF. In DNA, the CDR3 is TGTGCCAGCAGACCAGGGGGCGCGGACACCGGGGAGCTGTTTTTT.

This clone was detected a few times. V and J are TRBV7-2 and TRBJ2-7; 8 nucleotides match TRBD2. Germline assignment: CDR1 SGHTA and CDR2 FQGNSA. V was clipped by 2 bases and J by 2 bases; unmatched bases: 5. The CDR3 is 15 residues long. This chain's CDR3 is CASSLSAGGPYEQYF. CDR3 DNA sequence: TGTGCCAGCAGCTTATCGGCGGGAGGTCCCTACGAGCAGTACTTC.

This sequence joins TRBV6-5 and TRBJ2-4; D is undetermined. Germline values: CDR1 MNHEY, CDR2 SVGAGI. V lost 5 bases and J lost 1, with 12 bases in between. The CDR3 has 15 amino acids. CDR3 nucleotide sequence: TGTGCCAGCAGTCCTCCAGGCGATGCCAAAAACATTCAGTACTTC. Protein: CASSPPGDAKNIQYF.

This chain links TRBV4-2 with TRBJ1-2; D may be TRBD1 (5 bases). Germline V gene lookup returns CDR1 LGHNA and CDR2 YNFKEQ. The V end lost 0 bases, the J end lost 10 bases, and 9 bases lay between the germline ends. CDR3 length: 12 amino acids. CDR3: CASSQDRTLYTF. For the CDR3, the DNA is TGTGCCAGCAGCCAAGACAGGACACTCTACACCTTC.

J is TRBJ2-5 and V is TRBV7-2; D is perhaps TRBD2 (6 bases). The CDR3 extends over 15 amino acids. Germline CDR1 SGHTA, CDR2 FQGNSA. The V and J ends lost 2 bases and 5 bases respectively, with 15 bases between them. The CDR3 loop is CASSLSRGSSETQYF. Written as DNA, the CDR3 is TGTGCCAGCAGCTTAAGTCGGGGGTCGAGTGAGACCCAGTACTTC.

This clone was detected only once. The gene calls are TRBV19 and TRBJ2-1; TRBD2 agrees at 9 bases. Trimming cost V 7 bases and J 3 bases; bases outside gene matches: 4. Germline CDR1 LNHDA, CDR2 SQIVND (reference sequence). The CDR3 is made up of 14 amino acids. As DNA, the CDR3 is TGTGCCAGTAATGCGGGAGGGATCTACAATGAGCAGTTCTTC. This sequence encodes CASNAGGIYNEQFF.

The CDR3 DNA is TGTGCCAGCTCACCTACCCAAAACAGGGAAGGGATCGACGAGCAGTACTTC. It specifies CASSPTQNREGIDEQYF. The chain couples TRBV18 to TRBJ2-7; a possible D gene is TRBD1 (6 bases). CDR1 and CDR2 from the germline V gene are KGHSH and LQKENI. CDR3 size: 17 residues. Trimming took 3 bases from V and 5 from J, leaving 23 bases between them.

V gene TRBV18 combines with J gene TRBJ2-7; TRBD2 is a possible D gene (5 bases). CDR3 length equals 13 residues. Germline loops: CDR1 KGHSH, CDR2 LQKENI. Trimming cost V 4 bases and J 6 bases, with 13 bases left between them. The CDR3 bases are TGTGCCAGCTCACAACTTCTAGCTAGCGAGCAGTACTTC. It is translated as CASSQLLASEQYF.

V gene TRBV7-9 combines with J gene TRBJ2-3, with unresolved D. With 4 bases removed from V and 2 bases from J, the gap between germline ends came to 4 bases. CDR3 length: 12 residues. Germline V lookup: CDR1 SEHNR, CDR2 FQNEAQ (reference sequence). The chain's CDR3 is CASSSYTDTQYF. In nucleotides, the CDR3 is TGTGCCAGCAGCTCGTACACAGATACGCAGTATTTT.

The rearrangement joins TRBV9 to TRBJ2-1, with 14 bases fitting TRBD2. Germline CDR1 is SGDLS and CDR2 is YYNGEE. The CDR3 spans 19 residues. Germline trimming cut 3 bases from V and 6 bases from J; bases unmatched to any gene: 14. The CDR3 loop reads CASSERPGLAGVGANEQFF. Here the CDR3 DNA reads TGTGCCAGCAGCGAACGTCCGGGACTAGCGGGAGTCGGGGCCAATGAGCAGTTCTTC.

The rearrangement links TRBV28 to TRBJ1-3, with D perhaps matching TRBD1 (6 bases). The ends were cut back, 1 base at V and 2 bases at J, with 9 bases in the middle. Germline V CDR1 and CDR2: MDHEN, SYDVKM. This CDR3 contains 15 residues. In DNA, the CDR3 is TGTGCCAGCAGTTTATTCCGGGACACTGGAAACACCATATATTTT. It yields the protein CASSLFRDTGNTIYF. The variable domain in full, completed from reference TRBV28 and TRBJ1-3, reads DVKVTQSSRYLVKRTGEKVFLECVQDMDHENMFWYRQDPGLGLRLIYFSYDVKMKEKGDIPEGYSVSREKKERFSLILESASTNQTSMYLCASSLFRDTGNTIYFGEGSWLTVV.

The chain has TRBV10-3 and TRBJ1-4, with D possibly matching TRBD1 (6 bases). Trimming pared 0 bases from V and 7 bases from J, leaving 9 bases between. This CDR3 comprises 14 residues. The V gene's germline CDR1 is ENHRY and CDR2 SYGVKD. CDR3 region: CAISESQGSEKLFF. CDR3 in DNA: TGTGCCATCAGTGAGTCGCAGGGGTCTGAAAAACTGTTTTTT.

The CDR3 is CASSLGTYRSSTDTQYF. CDR3 nucleotide sequence: TGTGCCAGCAGCTTAGGTACCTACCGATCTAGCACAGATACGCAGTATTTT. This chain connects TRBV11-2 to TRBJ2-3; D not certain. Looked up from germline, CDR1 is SGHAT and CDR2 is FQNNGV. Trimming pared 1 base from V and 0 bases from J, leaving 14 bases between. CDR3 length: 17 amino acids.

To note about this clone: A read error may account for a junction end that differs from germline. This chain connects TRBV4-3 to TRBJ2-2, with 7 bases matching TRBD1. This CDR3 spans 15 amino acids. CDR1 and CDR2 from the germline V gene are LGHNA and YSLEER. CDR3 residues: CASSQGGKFSGELFF. In nucleotides, the CDR3 is TGCGCCAGCAGTCAAGGGGGCAAATTCAGCGGGGAGCTGTTTTTT.

This rearrangement joins TRBV2 to TRBJ1-2; tentative D call: TRBD1 (5 bases). CDR1 is SNHLY and CDR2 is FYNNEI in the germline V gene. V dropped 5 bases and J dropped 4 bases, with 17 bases sitting between them. This CDR3 spans 15 amino acids. The CDR3 DNA sequence: TGTGCCAGCAGTTCTCCCGTGGGGGGAAGCTATGGCTACACCTTC. Translating it yields CASSSPVGGSYGYTF.

The CDR3 here is CASRANTDTQYF. CDR3 coding DNA: TGTGCCAGCAGGGCCAACACAGATACGCAGTATTTT. The V and J genes are TRBV12-3 or TRBV12-4 and TRBJ2-3, with D uncertain. The V and J ends lost 6 bases and 2 bases respectively, with 6 bases between them. The CDR3 covers 12 residues.

This sequence joins TRBV28 and TRBJ1-4, with D possibly being TRBD1 (5 bases). V was trimmed by 3 bases and J by 5 bases, leaving 13 bases between them. CDR1 is MDHEN, CDR2 SYDVKM, per germline. The CDR3 loop spans 15 amino acids. The CDR3 loop is CASSFIQETNEKLFF. For the CDR3, the DNA is TGTGCCAGCAGTTTCATACAGGAGACAAATGAAAAACTGTTTTTT.

The chain has TRBV10-2 and TRBJ1-3; D gene unclear. Trimming pared 0 bases from V and 2 bases from J, leaving 8 bases between. CDR1 and CDR2 from the germline V gene are WSHSY and SAAADI. This CDR3 is 15 amino acids long. The DNA of the CDR3 is TGCGCCAGCAGTGAGTCTCCGGGAACTGGAAACACCATATATTTT. It specifies CASSESPGTGNTIYF.